This T cell receptor beta chain was sequenced for a study of blood T cells in healthy people across ages. Alongside a J-beta primer mix, a sample-barcoded 5' primer served in a second PCR lasting about 7 to 12 cycles. With 12 random nucleotides, a template-switch adaptor tagged each individual cDNA molecule. From the 5' RACE reads, TCRdb called clonotypes with MiXCR, one entry per CDR3 protein. The table records approximately 1,000,000 distinct CDR3 sequences, under 55% of them present only once. Caucasian individuals from Russia who were healthy and aged about 6 to 100 acted as donors. CDR3 length: 17 residues. Germline V gene lookup returns CDR1 SGHRS and CDR2 YFSETQ. J gave up 6 bases and V 0 bases, and 12 bases lay outside the gene matches. Concerning this clonotype itself: As yet, its antigen is unknown.

Study-level results: Comparison with aged donors showed that long-lived donors had more naive CD4+ cells and higher diversity.

The sequenced sample consisted of blood. V and J are TRBV5-1 and TRBJ2-1, with 7 bases fitting TRBD2. The clonotype was recovered from an older woman in good health. The CDR3 DNA sequence: TGCGCCAGCAGCTTGGAGGGAGCGGGGCCCCCCGGCAATGAGCAGTTCTTC. It translates to CASSLEGAGPPGNEQFF.